The rows below give T cell receptor beta chains drawn from one sample of a study of blood T cell repertoires in COVID-19. Assay: immunoSEQ multiplex PCR; the TCRdb copy retains only in-frame clones and omits some. The sample yields about 15,000 clones, 70% to 75% seen once. The sequencing sample was made of peripheral blood. These TCRs come from a man between 60 and 75 years old with acute or convalescent COVID-19. CDR3s include the opening cysteine and the closing phenylalanine or tryptophan. A D gene is named only where the DNA matches it firmly. Expanded clones are given a class, and other clones once, few, many or no size at all.

v_gene	abundance	d_gene	j_gene	CDR3aa	CDR3nt
TRBV28	.	TRBD2	TRBJ2-3	CASSSPSGPGDTQYF	TGTGCCAGCAGTTCTCCTAGCGGACCCGGGGATACGCAGTATTTT
TRBV7-2	.	TRBD1	TRBJ1-2	CASSGQGSRGYTF	TGTGCCAGCAGCGGACAGGGCAGCAGGGGCTACACCTTC
TRBV30	few	.	TRBJ1-5	CAWDRAGQPQHF	TGTGCCTGGGACCGGGCGGGTCAGCCCCAGCATTTT
TRBV5-1	.	.	TRBJ2-5	CASSPPPGETQYF	TGCGCCAGCAGCCCACCGCCAGGAGAGACCCAGTACTTC
TRBV15	.	.	TRBJ2-2	CATSSGQGLGTGELFF	TGTGCCACCAGCAGTGGCCAGGGATTAGGCACCGGGGAGCTGTTTTTT
TRBV9	.	TRBD2	TRBJ2-6	CASSPRLAGGSGANVLTF	TGTGCCAGCAGCCCCCGACTAGCGGGAGGTTCTGGGGCCAACGTCCTGACTTTC
TRBV19	.	.	TRBJ1-5	CATQLDAGAFTNQPQHF	TGTGCCACTCAATTAGATGCGGGGGCCTTCACCAATCAGCCCCAGCATTTT
TRBV15	.	TRBD1	TRBJ2-2	CATSNRGQNTGELFF	TGTGCCACCAGCAACAGGGGACAGAACACCGGGGAGCTGTTTTTT
TRBV27	.	.	TRBJ1-2	CASSLSGSHGYTF	TGTGCCAGCAGTTTATCCGGGAGTCATGGCTACACCTTC
TRBV7-2	once	TRBD1	TRBJ1-6	CASSADPGGRGSPLHF	TGTGCCAGCAGCGCCGACCCAGGGGGAAGAGGGTCACCCCTCCACTTT
TRBV12-3/TRBV12-4	.	TRBD1	TRBJ1-3	CASDRAFGNTIYF	TGTGCCAGCGACAGGGCATTTGGAAACACCATATATTTT
TRBV3-1/TRBV3-2	.	.	TRBJ1-4	CASRNREKLFF	TGTGCCAGCAGAAACAGGGAAAAACTGTTTTTT
TRBV4-3	.	TRBD1	TRBJ1-2	CASSQGDRGNYGYTF	TGCGCCAGCAGCCAAGGGGACAGGGGTAACTATGGCTACACCTTC
TRBV6-5	.	.	TRBJ1-4	CASSYSNARGEKLFF	TGTGCCAGCAGTTACTCGAACGCCCGGGGTGAAAAACTGTTTTTT
TRBV30	.	TRBD1	TRBJ2-2	CAWRTGGTGELFF	TGTGCCTGGAGGACAGGGGGCACCGGGGAGCTGTTTTTT
TRBV5-1	.	.	TRBJ1-1	CASSLTPLEGAFF	TGCGCCAGCAGCTTGACGCCCCTGGAGGGAGCTTTCTTT
TRBV7-2	.	.	TRBJ1-5	CASSLAQGERNQPQHF	TGTGCCAGCAGCTTAGCACAGGGAGAGCGCAATCAGCCCCAGCATTTT
TRBV29-1	.	.	TRBJ1-5	CSVVMGAGGNQPQHF	TGCAGCGTTGTTATGGGGGCCGGGGGCAATCAGCCCCAGCATTTT
TRBV27	.	TRBD1	TRBJ2-2	CATKQGATTGELFF	TGTGCCACCAAACAGGGGGCGACCACCGGGGAGCTGTTTTTT
TRBV4-1	.	.	TRBJ2-1	CASSQGPRRGNEQFF	TGCGCCAGCAGCCAAGGACCCCGGAGGGGCAATGAGCAGTTCTTC
TRBV7-8	.	TRBD1	TRBJ1-5	CASSLGQGAAWSNQPQHF	TGTGCCAGCAGCTTAGGACAGGGGGCGGCTTGGAGCAATCAGCCCCAGCATTTT
TRBV24-1	.	TRBD2	TRBJ2-1	CATAPSGAYNEQFF	TGTGCCACCGCCCCTAGCGGGGCTTACAATGAGCAGTTCTTC
TRBV10-3	.	.	TRBJ1-2	CAISESKIFGYTF	TGTGCCATCAGTGAGTCTAAAATATTTGGCTACACCTTC
TRBV19	.	.	TRBJ1-1	CASSMPPGGDSTEAFF	TGTGCCAGTAGTATGCCTCCGGGGGGGGATAGCACTGAAGCTTTCTTT